The rows below give T cell receptor beta chains drawn from one sample of a study of blood T cell repertoires in COVID-19. Some clones are missing from TCRdb's copy, which holds only in-frame ones; the method was immunoSEQ multiplex PCR. The table shows 130,000 to 150,000 clones, with 79% occurring only once. Specimen: peripheral blood. The receptor set was obtained from a man between 50 and 59 years old with active or convalescent COVID-19. Both conserved end residues are part of each CDR3. D genes are given only for firm matches. Clone size is given for some rows only: seen once, a few or many times, or a class if the clone is expanded.

TRBJ2-1 NA TRBV27 NA CASSNRARYNEQFF TGTGCCAGCAGCAACAGGGCCAGATACAATGAGCAGTTCTTC
TRBJ2-7 NA TRBV6-6 NA CASSYSPVEQYF TGTGCCAGCAGTTACTCCCCCGTGGAGCAGTACTTC
TRBJ1-3 NA TRBV9 NA CASSQAGGNTIYF TGTGCCAGCAGCCAGGCAGGTGGAAACACCATATATTTT
TRBJ2-1 TRBD2 TRBV9 NA CASSVVSGRANEQFF TGTGCCAGCAGCGTAGTTAGCGGGAGGGCTAATGAGCAGTTCTTC
TRBJ2-1 TRBD1 TRBV7-7 once CASSSPWTGVSYNEQFF TGTGCCAGCAGCTCCCCATGGACAGGGGTGTCCTACAATGAGCAGTTCTTC
TRBJ1-5 NA TRBV21-1 once CASSNRTDNQPQHF TGTGCCAGCAGCAATAGGACAGATAATCAGCCCCAGCATTTT
TRBJ2-1 TRBD1 TRBV11-2 NA CASSRQGTRSSYNEQFF TGTGCCAGCAGCCGACAGGGGACGAGGAGCTCCTACAATGAGCAGTTCTTC
TRBJ2-6 NA TRBV10-3 NA CAISETHVAGVETGANVLTF TGTGCCATCAGTGAGACTCATGTGGCCGGGGTAGAGACTGGGGCCAACGTCCTGACTTTC
TRBJ2-7 TRBD1 TRBV27 NA CASRYLGTGEVEQYF TGTGCCAGCAGGTACCTTGGGACAGGGGAGGTCGAGCAGTACTTC
TRBJ2-7 NA TRBV30 NA CAWSDSPIGTGLYYEQYF TGTGCCTGGAGTGATTCCCCTATAGGCACAGGGCTATACTACGAGCAGTACTTC
TRBJ2-5 TRBD1 TRBV5-1 NA CASSLAPHRDRRETQYF TGCGCCAGCAGCTTGGCCCCACACAGGGACAGACGAGAGACCCAGTACTTC
TRBJ1-2 TRBD1 TRBV27 NA CASSPWTGVAYGYTF TGTGCCAGCAGTCCCTGGACAGGGGTAGCCTATGGCTACACCTTC
TRBJ1-5 NA TRBV11-2 NA CASSLTGVEPQHF TGTGCCAGCAGCTTAACAGGAGTTGAGCCCCAGCATTTT
TRBJ2-7 TRBD1 TRBV9 NA CASSVRQGAAEQYF TGTGCCAGCAGCGTACGACAGGGGGCAGCCGAGCAGTACTTC
TRBJ2-5 NA TRBV19 once CASSEEETQYF TGTGCCAGTAGTGAGGAAGAGACCCAGTACTTC
TRBJ1-6 TRBD1 TRBV11-2 few CASSVHRGQGSPLHF TGTGCCAGCAGCGTCCACAGGGGGCAGGGTTCACCCCTCCACTTT
TRBJ1-2 TRBD1 TRBV11-1 once CASSLARTGLKGYTF TGTGCCAGCAGCTTAGCGAGGACAGGGTTGAAAGGCTACACCTTC
TRBJ2-7 NA TRBV30 NA CAGNPSSGNEQYF TGTGCCGGGAATCCCTCTTCAGGGAACGAGCAGTACTTC
TRBJ1-4 NA TRBV5-6 NA CASSLWPPRQLFF TGTGCCAGCAGCTTGTGGCCCCCTCGACAGCTGTTTTTT
TRBJ1-6 NA TRBV18 few CASSPTGRDSPLHF TGTGCCAGCTCACCAACAGGGCGGGATTCACCCCTCCACTTT
TRBJ2-1 TRBD2 TRBV9 NA CASSVAGGLDEQFF TGTGCCAGCAGCGTAGCGGGAGGGCTCGATGAGCAGTTCTTC
TRBJ2-5 NA TRBV20-1 NA CGPHGQETQYF TGCGGGCCGCACGGCCAAGAGACCCAGTACTTC
TRBJ2-1 TRBD1 TRBV7-2 once CASSWGQGMDNEQFF TGTGCCAGCAGCTGGGGACAGGGAATGGACAATGAGCAGTTCTTC
TRBJ2-7 TRBD1 TRBV7-6 NA CASSVGQGVIYEQYF TGTGCCAGCAGCGTGGGACAGGGGGTTATCTACGAGCAGTACTTC
TRBJ1-2 TRBD1 TRBV19 NA CASSIRTGDGYTF TGTGCCAGTAGTATTCGGACAGGGGATGGCTACACCTTC
TRBJ2-5 TRBD2 TRBV5-1 NA CASSLSSGRGKTQYF TGCGCCAGCAGCTTGTCTAGCGGGAGGGGAAAGACCCAGTACTTC
TRBJ2-3 NA TRBV4-1 NA CASSQDRVGNGGTQYF TGCGCCAGCAGCCAAGATCGGGTAGGCAACGGGGGTACGCAGTATTTT
TRBJ2-1 NA TRBV18 NA CASSPPGESYNEQFF TGTGCCAGCTCACCCCCGGGAGAGTCCTACAATGAGCAGTTCTTC
TRBJ2-1 NA TRBV27 NA CASSFPGTYNEQFF TGTGCCAGCAGTTTCCCGGGAACGTACAATGAGCAGTTCTTC
TRBJ1-4 NA TRBV5-1 NA CASSWNGRDGKLFF TGCGCCAGCAGCTGGAATGGGCGAGACGGAAAACTGTTTTTT
TRBJ2-7 NA TRBV18 few CASSPRGSLREQYF TGTGCCAGCTCACCAAGGGGCAGTTTGAGGGAGCAGTACTTC
TRBJ2-5 TRBD2 TRBV9 once CASSPGLAGGPLRETQYF TGTGCCAGCAGCCCGGGCCTAGCGGGAGGGCCCTTAAGGGAGACCCAGTACTTC
TRBJ2-1 NA TRBV21-1 NA CASSTPNFGGGQFF TGTGCCAGCAGCACCCCCAACTTCGGGGGGGGGCAGTTCTTC
TRBJ1-6 TRBD1 TRBV6-6 NA CASSYRDSYSPLHF TGTGCCAGCAGTTACAGGGACAGTTATTCACCCCTCCACTTT
TRBJ2-7 NA TRBV18 NA CASSPPSIYEQYF TGTGCCAGCTCACCACCTAGTATCTACGAGCAGTACTTC
TRBJ2-5 NA TRBV3-1/TRBV3-2 NA CASSHGGAGAGETQYF TGTGCCAGCAGCCATGGGGGGGCGGGGGCCGGGGAGACCCAGTACTTC
TRBJ2-7 NA TRBV27 once CASSLSGAYEQYF TGTGCCAGCAGTTTGTCGGGAGCCTACGAGCAGTACTTC
TRBJ2-2 TRBD2 TRBV9 few CASSVVSGTGELFF TGTGCCAGCAGCGTAGTTAGCGGGACCGGGGAGCTGTTTTTT
TRBJ2-3 NA TRBV7-9 once CASVGAGVLEDTQYF TGTGCCAGCGTCGGGGCAGGGGTATTGGAAGATACGCAGTATTTT
TRBJ2-2 NA TRBV11-2 NA CASSPRRGEANTGELFF TGTGCCAGCAGCCCCCGGAGAGGGGAGGCGAACACCGGGGAGCTGTTTTTT
TRBJ2-7 NA TRBV27 NA CASSFPGAYEQYF TGTGCCAGCAGTTTCCCGGGAGCCTACGAGCAGTACTTC
TRBJ2-1 TRBD2 TRBV5-4 NA CASKLAGPNEQFF TGTGCCAGCAAACTAGCGGGACCCAATGAGCAGTTCTTC
TRBJ2-5 NA TRBV3-1/TRBV3-2 NA CASSQGRLVSETQYF TGTGCCAGCAGCCAAGGCAGACTAGTTTCTGAGACCCAGTACTTC
TRBJ1-6 TRBD1 TRBV7-9 NA CASSFSGQGRSSPLHF TGTGCCAGCAGCTTCTCCGGACAGGGGCGAAGTTCACCCCTCCACTTT
TRBJ2-7 NA TRBV28 once CASSLSQGSREQYF TGTGCCAGCAGTTTATCCCAGGGTTCTCGCGAGCAGTACTTC